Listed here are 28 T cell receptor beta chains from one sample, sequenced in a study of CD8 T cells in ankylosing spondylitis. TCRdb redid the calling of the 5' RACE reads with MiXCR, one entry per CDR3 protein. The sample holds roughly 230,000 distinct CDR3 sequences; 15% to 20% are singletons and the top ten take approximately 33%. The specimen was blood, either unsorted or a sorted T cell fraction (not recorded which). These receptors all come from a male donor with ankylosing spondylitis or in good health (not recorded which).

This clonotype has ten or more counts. The CDR3 region has the DNA TGTGCCAGCAGCCCGAGATGGGACGGCCGTTTAAACAATGAGCAGTTCTTC. It translates to CASSPRWDGRLNNEQFF. V gene TRBV28 combines with J gene TRBJ2-1, with D tentatively TRBD1 or TRBD2 (5 bases each). CDR1 is MDHEN, CDR2 SYDVKM, per germline. The CDR3 totals 17 residues. Trimming left V 6 bases short and J 5 bases short, with 23 bases between.

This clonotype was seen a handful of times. The chain's CDR3 is CASSYSMGQGLTYEQYF. DNA of the CDR3: TGTGCCAGCAGTTACTCGATGGGACAGGGGCTAACCTACGAGCAGTACTTC. The genes are TRBV6-5 and TRBJ2-7, with 10 bases matching TRBD1. Per the germline V gene, CDR1 is MNHEY and CDR2 is SVGAGI. Germline trimming cut 0 bases from V and 2 bases from J; bases unmatched to any gene: 7. The CDR3 covers 17 residues.

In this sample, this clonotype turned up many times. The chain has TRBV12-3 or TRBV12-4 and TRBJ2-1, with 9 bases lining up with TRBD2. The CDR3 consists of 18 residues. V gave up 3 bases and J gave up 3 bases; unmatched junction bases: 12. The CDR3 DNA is TGTGCCAGCAGTTTCGTCCGTATAGCGGGAGAAGACTACAATGAGCAGTTCTTC. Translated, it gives CASSFVRIAGEDYNEQFF.

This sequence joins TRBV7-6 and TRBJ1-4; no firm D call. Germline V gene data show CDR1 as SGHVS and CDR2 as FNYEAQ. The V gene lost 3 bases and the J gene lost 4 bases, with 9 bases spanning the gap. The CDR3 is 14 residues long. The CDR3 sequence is CASSFEGSNEKLFF. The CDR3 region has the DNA TGTGCCAGCAGCTTTGAAGGAAGTAATGAAAAACTGTTTTTT.

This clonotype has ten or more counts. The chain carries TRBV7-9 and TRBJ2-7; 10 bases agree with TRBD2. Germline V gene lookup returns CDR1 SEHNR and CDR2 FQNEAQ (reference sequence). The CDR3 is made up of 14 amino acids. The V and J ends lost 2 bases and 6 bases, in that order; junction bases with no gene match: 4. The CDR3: CASSLTSSGSEQYF. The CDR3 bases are TGTGCCAGCAGCTTAACGTCTAGCGGGAGCGAGCAGTACTTC.

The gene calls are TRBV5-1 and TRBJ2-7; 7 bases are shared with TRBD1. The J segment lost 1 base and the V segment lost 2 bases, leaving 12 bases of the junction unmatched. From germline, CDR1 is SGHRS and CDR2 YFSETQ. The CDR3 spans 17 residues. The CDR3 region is CASSFPETGQKSYEQYF. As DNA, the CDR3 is TGCGCCAGCAGCTTTCCCGAAACGGGACAGAAGTCCTACGAGCAGTACTTC.

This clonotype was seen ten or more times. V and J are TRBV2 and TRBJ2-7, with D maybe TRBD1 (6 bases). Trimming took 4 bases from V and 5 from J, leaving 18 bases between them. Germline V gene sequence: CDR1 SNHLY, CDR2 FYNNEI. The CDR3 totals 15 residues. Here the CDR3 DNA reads TGTGCCAGCAGTGCCCTAGAGATACAGGGCCACGAGCAGTACTTC. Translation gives CASSALEIQGHEQYF.

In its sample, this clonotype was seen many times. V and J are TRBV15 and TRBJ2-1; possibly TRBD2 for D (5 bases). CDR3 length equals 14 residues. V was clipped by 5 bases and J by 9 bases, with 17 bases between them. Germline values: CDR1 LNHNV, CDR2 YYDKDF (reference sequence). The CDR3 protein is CATSFNFGVGEQFF. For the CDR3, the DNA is TGTGCCACCAGCTTTAATTTCGGGGTGGGTGAGCAGTTCTTC. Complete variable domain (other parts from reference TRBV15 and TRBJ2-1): DAMVIQNPRYQVTQFGKPVTLSCSQTLNHNVMYWYQQKSSQAPKLLFHYYDKDFNNEADTPDNFQSRRPNTSFCFLDIRSPGLGDTAMYLCATSFNFGVGEQFFGPGTRLTVL.

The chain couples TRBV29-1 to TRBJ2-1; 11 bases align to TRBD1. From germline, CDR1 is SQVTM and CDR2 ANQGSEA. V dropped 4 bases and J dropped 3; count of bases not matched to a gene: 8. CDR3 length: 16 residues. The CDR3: CSVAEGTGGFYNEQFF. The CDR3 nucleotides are TGCAGCGTTGCAGAGGGGACAGGGGGTTTCTACAATGAGCAGTTCTTC.

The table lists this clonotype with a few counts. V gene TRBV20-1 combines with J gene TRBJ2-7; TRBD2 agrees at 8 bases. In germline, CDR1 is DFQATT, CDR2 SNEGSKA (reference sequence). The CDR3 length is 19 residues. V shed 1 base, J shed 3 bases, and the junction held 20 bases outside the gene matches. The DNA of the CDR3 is TGCAGTGCTAGAGCCTGGCCGGATGATAGCGGGAAGAATGTCTACGAGCAGTACTTC. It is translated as CSARAWPDDSGKNVYEQYF.

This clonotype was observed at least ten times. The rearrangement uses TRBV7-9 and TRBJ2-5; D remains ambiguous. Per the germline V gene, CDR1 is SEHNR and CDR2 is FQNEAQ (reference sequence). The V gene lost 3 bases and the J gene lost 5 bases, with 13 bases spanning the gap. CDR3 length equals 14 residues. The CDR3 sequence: CASSFAASHETQYF. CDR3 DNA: TGTGCCAGCAGCTTTGCCGCTAGTCATGAGACCCAGTACTTC. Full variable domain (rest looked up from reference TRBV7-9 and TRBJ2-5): DTGVSQNPRHKITKRGQNVTFRCDPISEHNRLYWYRQTLGQGPEFLTYFQNEAQLEKSRLLSDRFSAERPKGSFSTLEIQRTEQGDSAMYLCASSFAASHETQYFGPGTRLLVL.

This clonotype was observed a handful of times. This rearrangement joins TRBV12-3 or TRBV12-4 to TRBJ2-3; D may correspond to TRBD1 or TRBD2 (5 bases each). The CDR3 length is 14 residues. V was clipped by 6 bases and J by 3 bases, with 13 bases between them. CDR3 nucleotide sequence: TGTGCCAGCAGGCCTCCGAGGGGTACAGATACGCAGTATTTT. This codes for CASRPPRGTDTQYF.

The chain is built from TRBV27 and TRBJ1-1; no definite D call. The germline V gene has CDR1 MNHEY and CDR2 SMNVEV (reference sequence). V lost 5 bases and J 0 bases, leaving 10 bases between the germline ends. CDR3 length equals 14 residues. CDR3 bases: TGTGCCAGCAGTACTAACACCATGAACACTGAAGCTTTCTTT. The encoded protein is CASSTNTMNTEAFF.

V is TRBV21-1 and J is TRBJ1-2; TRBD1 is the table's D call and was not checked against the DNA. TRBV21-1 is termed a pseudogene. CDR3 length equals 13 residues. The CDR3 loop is CASSMGQGDGYTF. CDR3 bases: TGTGCCAGCAGTATGGGACAGGGCGATGGCTACACCTTC.

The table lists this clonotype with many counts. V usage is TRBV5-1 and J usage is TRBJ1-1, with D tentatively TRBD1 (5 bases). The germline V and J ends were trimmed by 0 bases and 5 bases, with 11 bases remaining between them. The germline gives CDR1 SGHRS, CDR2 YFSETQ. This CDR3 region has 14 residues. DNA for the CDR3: TGCGCCAGCAGCTTGGGGCAGGGTAGGACTGAAGCTTTCTTT. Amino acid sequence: CASSLGQGRTEAFF.

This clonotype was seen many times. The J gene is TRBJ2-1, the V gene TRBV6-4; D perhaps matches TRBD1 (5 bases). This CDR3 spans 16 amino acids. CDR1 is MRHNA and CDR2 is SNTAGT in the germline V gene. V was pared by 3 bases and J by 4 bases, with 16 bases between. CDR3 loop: CASSEVGVRDYNEQFF. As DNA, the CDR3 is TGTGCCAGCAGTGAAGTTGGGGTCAGGGATTACAATGAGCAGTTCTTC.

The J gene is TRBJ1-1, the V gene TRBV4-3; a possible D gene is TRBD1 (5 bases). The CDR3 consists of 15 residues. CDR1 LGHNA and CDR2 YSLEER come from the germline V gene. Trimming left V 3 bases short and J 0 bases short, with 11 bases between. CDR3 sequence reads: CASSHNRRLNTEAFF. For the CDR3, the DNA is TGCGCCAGCAGCCATAACAGGAGGTTGAACACTGAAGCTTTCTTT.

The CDR3 loop is CASSLVVTGFYEQYF. The CDR3 DNA sequence: TGTGCCAGCAGCTTGGTCGTGACAGGGTTCTACGAGCAGTACTTC. The V gene is TRBV5-6, the J gene TRBJ2-7; TRBD1 agrees at 7 bases. CDR1 is SGHDT and CDR2 is YYEEEE in the germline V gene. The V and J ends lost 0 bases and 3 bases, in that order; junction bases with no gene match: 6. The CDR3 length is 15 residues.

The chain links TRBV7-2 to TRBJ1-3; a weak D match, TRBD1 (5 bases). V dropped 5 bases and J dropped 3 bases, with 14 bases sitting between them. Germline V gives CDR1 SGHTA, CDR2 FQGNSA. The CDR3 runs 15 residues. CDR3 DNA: TGTGCCAGCAGCACGATCGGGGCCAGTGGAAACACCATATATTTT. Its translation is CASSTIGASGNTIYF.

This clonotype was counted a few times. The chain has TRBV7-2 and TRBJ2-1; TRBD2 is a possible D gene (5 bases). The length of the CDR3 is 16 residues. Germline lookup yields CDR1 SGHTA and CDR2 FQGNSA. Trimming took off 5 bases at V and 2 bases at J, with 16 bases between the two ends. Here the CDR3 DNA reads TGTGCCAGCAGCCCTTCTAGCAGATCTCCCTACAATGAGCAGTTCTTC. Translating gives CASSPSSRSPYNEQFF.

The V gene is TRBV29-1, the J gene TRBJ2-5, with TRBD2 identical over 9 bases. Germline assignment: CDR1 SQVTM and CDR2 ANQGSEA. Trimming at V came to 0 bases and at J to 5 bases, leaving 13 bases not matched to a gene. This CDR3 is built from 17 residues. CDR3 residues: CSVEDKGGRASFETQYF. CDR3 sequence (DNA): TGCAGCGTTGAAGATAAAGGCGGGAGGGCCTCCTTTGAGACCCAGTACTTC.

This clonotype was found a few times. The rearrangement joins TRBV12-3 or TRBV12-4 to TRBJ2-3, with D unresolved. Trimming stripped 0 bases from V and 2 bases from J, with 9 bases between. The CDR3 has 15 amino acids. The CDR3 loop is CASSLAAQPTDTQYF. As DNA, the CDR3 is TGTGCCAGCAGTTTAGCTGCCCAGCCCACAGATACGCAGTATTTT.

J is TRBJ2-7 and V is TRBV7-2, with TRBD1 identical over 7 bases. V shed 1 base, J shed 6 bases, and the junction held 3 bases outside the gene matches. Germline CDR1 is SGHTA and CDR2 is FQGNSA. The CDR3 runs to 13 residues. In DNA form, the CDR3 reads TGTGCCAGCAGCTTAGAGGGGGCGGTCGAGCAGTACTTC. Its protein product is CASSLEGAVEQYF.

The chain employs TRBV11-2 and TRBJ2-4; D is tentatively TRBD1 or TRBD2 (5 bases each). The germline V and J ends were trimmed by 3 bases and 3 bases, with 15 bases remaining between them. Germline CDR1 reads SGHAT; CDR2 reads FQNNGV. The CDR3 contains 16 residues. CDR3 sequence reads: CASSFMGRGDKNIQYF. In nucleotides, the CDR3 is TGTGCCAGCAGCTTTATGGGTCGAGGGGACAAAAACATTCAGTACTTC. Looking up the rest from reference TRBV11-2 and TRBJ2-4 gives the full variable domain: EAGVAQSPRYKIIEKRQSVAFWCNPISGHATLYWYQQILGQGPKLLIQFQNNGVVDDSQLPKDRFSAERLKGVDSTLKIQPAKLEDSAVYLCASSFMGRGDKNIQYFGAGTRLSVL.

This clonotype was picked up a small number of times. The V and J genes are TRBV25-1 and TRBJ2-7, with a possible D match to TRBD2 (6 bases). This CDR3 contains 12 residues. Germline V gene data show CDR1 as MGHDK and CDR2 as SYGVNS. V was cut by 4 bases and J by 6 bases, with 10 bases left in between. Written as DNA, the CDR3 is TGTGCCAGCAGTGTACTAGCTGGCGAGCAGTACTTC. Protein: CASSVLAGEQYF.

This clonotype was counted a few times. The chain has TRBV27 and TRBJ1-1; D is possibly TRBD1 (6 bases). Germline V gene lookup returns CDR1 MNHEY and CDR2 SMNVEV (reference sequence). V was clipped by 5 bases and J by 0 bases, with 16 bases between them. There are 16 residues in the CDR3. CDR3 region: CASSPLAGVMNTEAFF. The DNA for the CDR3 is TGTGCCAGCAGTCCCCTCGCAGGGGTTATGAACACTGAAGCTTTCTTT.

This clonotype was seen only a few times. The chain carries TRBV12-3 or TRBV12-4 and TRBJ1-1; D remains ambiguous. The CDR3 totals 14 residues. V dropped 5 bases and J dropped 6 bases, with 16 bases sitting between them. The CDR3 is CASSPTGSVAEAFF. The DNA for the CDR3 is TGTGCCAGCAGTCCGACCGGCAGTGTAGCTGAAGCTTTCTTT.

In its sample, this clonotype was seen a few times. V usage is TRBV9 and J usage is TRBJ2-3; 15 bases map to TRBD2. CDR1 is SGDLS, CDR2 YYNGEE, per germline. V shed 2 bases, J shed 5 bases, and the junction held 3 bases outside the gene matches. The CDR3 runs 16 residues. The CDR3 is CASSVGGLAGGDTQYF. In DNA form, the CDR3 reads TGTGCCAGCAGCGTCGGGGGACTAGCGGGAGGAGATACGCAGTATTTT.